The following is a T cell receptor (beta chain) sequence with its context. Its antigen is as yet unknown. The data originate from a study of cytomegalovirus exposure and HLA in healthy donors. Study-level findings and limits: 164 TCR beta chains were listed as cytomegalovirus-associated. In terms of immune exposure information, only CMV serostatus was available. The CMV antigen specificity of a few CMV-associated chains was confirmed through in vitro analysis. The likely explanation for a cluster of highly shared sequence variants was sequencing artifact.

Germline V gene lookup returns CDR1 SNHLY and CDR2 FYNNEI. V lost 7 bases to trimming and J lost 8 bases, with 17 bases between them. This CDR3 is 13 amino acids long. Amplification used 60 Vbeta primers and 13 Jbeta primers. Some clones are missing from TCRdb's copy, which holds only in-frame ones; the method was immunoSEQ multiplex PCR. The repertoire holds approximately 110,000 clones, with about 73% as singletons. The TCR originated in a woman aged 45 to 65 in good health and CMV-seropositive. This chain uses TRBV2 with TRBJ1-2; no clear D gene. The sample taken for sequencing was PBMCs. Here the CDR3 reads CASNWEAVEGYTF. The CDR3 region has the DNA TGTGCCAGCAACTGGGAGGCCGTAGAAGGCTACACCTTC.